This is a list of T cell receptor beta chains from one sample in a study of T cell repertoires in cytomegalovirus infection. What these receptors recognize is not known. Each CDR3 protein is one row after TCRdb ran MiXCR on the reads. In the table there are some 920,000 distinct CDR3 sequences, 31% of which are singletons. The sample was cultured CD8+ T cells from PBMCs, taken from culture after CMV antigen stimulation. Receptor source: a human donor in good health (CMV status not recorded). Some clones in this sample may be carry-over from other donors' samples. Both conserved end residues are part of each CDR3. The D gene is left open where the match is weak. Clone sizes are given selectively: once, few, many, or a class where the clone is expanded.

size	V	D	J	CDR3	DNA
NA	TRBV20-1	NA	TRBJ1-2	CSAAGTGYGYTF	TGCAGTGCTGCCGGGACGGGATATGGCTACACCTTC
NA	TRBV7-6	TRBD2	TRBJ2-2	CASSLSGGAPTGELFF	TGTGCCAGCAGCTTAAGCGGGGGGGCCCCGACCGGGGAGCTGTTTTTT
few	TRBV7-8	NA	TRBJ1-2	CASSRRAQGPYGYTF	TGTGCCAGCAGCCGCCGGGCCCAGGGACCCTATGGCTACACCTTC
NA	TRBV9	TRBD2	TRBJ2-2	CASSVPTSGGAETGELFF	TGTGCCAGCAGCGTTCCGACTAGCGGGGGGGCCGAAACCGGGGAGCTGTTTTTT
NA	TRBV7-2	TRBD1	TRBJ1-6	CASSFAAGGGGTGSPLHF	TGTGCCAGCAGCTTCGCTGCAGGGGGCGGAGGCACGGGGTCACCCCTCCACTTT
few	TRBV4-1	NA	TRBJ1-2	CASSHNTFYTF	TGCGCCAGCAGCCATAACACCTTCTACACCTTC
NA	TRBV4-2	NA	TRBJ1-2	CASSQDTPQGLRGYGYTF	TGTGCCAGCAGCCAAGACACCCCTCAGGGTCTGCGAGGCTATGGCTACACCTTC
few	TRBV19	NA	TRBJ1-1	CASSSRETGLGEAFF	TGTGCCAGTAGTAGCCGGGAAACAGGGCTTGGGGAAGCTTTCTTT
NA	TRBV27	TRBD2	TRBJ2-3	CASLPVGGGALDDTQYF	TGTGCCAGTTTACCGGTGGGCGGGGGGGCCTTGGACGATACGCAGTATTTT
once	TRBV5-1	NA	TRBJ2-1	CASSLNGAYNEQFF	TGCGCCAGCAGCTTGAATGGGGCCTACAATGAGCAGTTCTTC
few	TRBV10-3	NA	TRBJ2-1	CAISESVRGPFGNEQFF	TGTGCCATCAGTGAGTCGGTACGGGGGCCCTTTGGCAATGAGCAGTTCTTC
once	TRBV4-3	NA	TRBJ1-5	CASSQVQNQPQHF	TGCGCCAGCAGCCAAGTACAGAATCAGCCCCAGCATTTT
NA	TRBV6-1	NA	TRBJ1-1	CASSEGVWTEAFF	TGTGCCAGCAGTGAGGGAGTATGGACTGAAGCTTTCTTT
few	TRBV28	NA	TRBJ2-3	CASSSDVAESTDTQYF	TGTGCCAGCAGTTCCGATGTCGCCGAGAGCACAGATACGCAGTATTTT
few	TRBV7-2	NA	TRBJ1-2	CASRGKRNYGYTF	TGTGCCAGCAGAGGGAAAAGGAACTATGGCTACACCTTC
few	TRBV2	TRBD2	TRBJ2-1	CASSERGSPSGDEQFF	TGTGCCAGCAGTGAAAGGGGTAGTCCTAGCGGGGACGAGCAGTTCTTC
few	TRBV7-2	NA	TRBJ2-1	CASSLASQALYNEQFF	TGTGCCAGCAGCTTAGCGAGTCAGGCCCTATACAATGAGCAGTTCTTC
many	TRBV19	NA	TRBJ2-1	CASSIALGDSYNEQFF	TGTGCCAGTAGTATCGCCCTTGGGGACTCCTACAATGAGCAGTTCTTC
NA	TRBV6-1	NA	TRBJ2-4	CASSGIGTGITFLAKNIQYF	TGTGCCAGCAGCGGGATAGGAACAGGGATCACTTTCTTAGCCAAAAACATTCAGTACTTC
NA	TRBV7-9	NA	TRBJ1-4	CASSLKGEPEKLFF	TGTGCCAGCAGCTTAAAGGGGGAACCTGAAAAACTGTTTTTT